These 26 T cell receptor beta chains share one sample of origin, sequenced in a study of blood T cells in healthy people across ages. PCR was performed a second time for about 6 to 11 cycles using a sample-barcoded 5' primer and a J-beta primer mix. Via MiXCR, TCRdb re-called the 5' RACE reads, giving one row per CDR3 protein. The sample lists over 600,000 distinct CDR3 sequences; 40% to 50% were seen once. Source material: blood. These receptors came from a man at least 80 years old in good health.

This clonotype was detected a few times. The rearrangement uses TRBV7-2 and TRBJ2-1, with TRBD1 identical over 10 bases. Trimming cost V 5 bases and J 8 bases; bases outside gene matches: 6. The CDR3 is 14 amino acids. Per germline, CDR1 SGHTA and CDR2 FQGNSA. CDR3 region: CASSPGTGVYEQFF. In nucleotides, the CDR3 is TGTGCCAGCAGCCCCGGGACAGGGGTCTATGAGCAGTTCTTC.

This clonotype was seen ten or more times. V usage is TRBV5-4 and J usage is TRBJ2-1; TRBD2 is a possible D gene (6 bases). Germline V gene sequence: CDR1 SGHNT, CDR2 YYREEE (reference sequence). The ends were cut back, 2 bases at V and 6 bases at J, with 12 bases in the middle. CDR3 size: 14 residues. CDR3 nucleotide sequence: TGTGCCAGCAGCTTACCCTGGGACTCCAATGAGCAGTTCTTC. It yields the protein CASSLPWDSNEQFF. Filled out from reference TRBV5-4 and TRBJ2-1, the complete variable domain reads ETGVTQSPTHLIKTRGQQVTLRCSSQSGHNTVSWYQQALGQGPQFIFQYYREEENGRGNFPPRFSGLQFPNYSSELNVNALELDDSALYLCASSLPWDSNEQFFGPGTRLTVL.

The chain joins TRBV27 to TRBJ1-2, with a possible D match to TRBD1 (5 bases). Germline lookup yields CDR1 MNHEY and CDR2 SMNVEV (reference sequence). V was trimmed by 8 bases and J by 6 bases, leaving 19 bases between them. The CDR3 is 14 residues long. As DNA, the CDR3 is TGTGCCAGCGGGCCTACGGGGCAGGGAAATGGCTACACCTTC. Translating gives CASGPTGQGNGYTF.

This clonotype occurred a few times. J is TRBJ2-1 and V is TRBV2, with 7 positions matching TRBD2. Per the germline V gene, CDR1 is SNHLY and CDR2 is FYNNEI. Trimming removed 4 bases from V and 1 base from J; junction bases left unmatched: 4. This CDR3 is 15 amino acids long. The CDR3 reads CASSVAGDSYNEQFF. The CDR3 nucleotides read TGTGCCAGCAGTGTCGCGGGAGATTCCTACAATGAGCAGTTCTTC.

Note on this clonotype: This sequence may be a read error, since a much larger clone differs from it by one base. The V call is TRBV6-2 or TRBV6-3, the J call TRBJ2-1, with D unresolved. The length of the CDR3 is 13 residues. CDR1 and CDR2 from the germline V gene are MNHEY and SVGEGT. Trimming left V 7 bases short and J 4 bases short, with 11 bases between. This CDR3 is CASNVQRYNEQFF. CDR3 DNA sequence: TGTGCCAGCAATGTACAAAGGTACAATGAGCAGTTCTTC.

The CDR3 DNA is TGCGCCAGCAGCCAGAGCCTTGTCGGGCTAGAGACCCAGTACTTC. Encoded protein: CASSQSLVGLETQYF. This sequence joins TRBV4-3 and TRBJ2-5; D remains ambiguous. Per the germline V gene, CDR1 is LGHNA and CDR2 is YSLEER. V lost 3 bases and J lost 4, with 15 bases in between. The CDR3 runs to 15 residues.

The V gene is TRBV12-3 or TRBV12-4, the J gene TRBJ2-1; a possible D gene is TRBD2 (5 bases). The CDR3 is made up of 14 amino acids. Trimming took 7 bases from V and 9 from J, leaving 19 bases between them. DNA for the CDR3: TGTGCCAGCATCCTACTCCGGAGTCGGGGTGAGCAGTTCTTC. Protein: CASILLRSRGEQFF.

The genes are TRBV29-1 and TRBJ2-7; D gene unclear. The length of the CDR3 is 11 residues. Trimming removed 3 bases from V and 2 bases from J, with 5 bases in between. Germline V CDR1 and CDR2: SQVTM, ANQGSEA. CDR3 sequence reads: CSVEAPYEQYF. CDR3 nucleotides: TGCAGCGTTGAGGCCCCCTACGAGCAGTACTTC.

The chain carries TRBV6-5 and TRBJ1-1, with D perhaps matching TRBD1 (6 bases). The germline V gene has CDR1 MNHEY and CDR2 SVGAGI. This CDR3 is built from 15 residues. Trimming removed 7 bases from V and 1 base from J, with 16 bases in between. The CDR3 loop is CASTQGTRANTEAFF. The CDR3 DNA is TGTGCCAGCACCCAAGGGACACGGGCGAACACTGAAGCTTTCTTT.

There are many counts of this clonotype. The chain combines TRBV7-2 with TRBJ2-3; 8 positions agree with TRBD2. The CDR3 totals 16 residues. V shed 0 bases and J 3 bases; nucleotides not matched to a gene: 5. Germline V gene lookup returns CDR1 SGHTA and CDR2 FQGNSA. The CDR3 spells CASSLAISGGTDTQYF. As DNA, the CDR3 is TGTGCCAGCAGCTTAGCGATCAGCGGGGGAACAGATACGCAGTATTTT.

The chain carries TRBV29-1 and TRBJ2-2, with 13 positions matching TRBD2. CDR3 size: 14 residues. V dropped 7 bases and J dropped 5; count of bases not matched to a gene: 4. Germline lookup yields CDR1 SQVTM and CDR2 ANQGSEA. CDR3 DNA sequence: TGCAGCGCTACGGGACTAGCGGGAACCGGGGAGCTGTTTTTT. Encoded protein: CSATGLAGTGELFF.

Here the CDR3 reads CSGVTGSGKETQYF. The CDR3 DNA reads as TGCAGTGGAGTTACAGGATCAGGAAAAGAGACCCAGTACTTC. The chain recombines TRBV20-1 with TRBJ2-5, with D possibly TRBD1 on 5 matching bases. CDR3 length: 14 residues. Per the germline V gene, CDR1 is DFQATT and CDR2 is SNEGSKA (reference sequence). V lost 7 bases, J lost 3 bases, and 18 bases lay in between.

This clonotype was counted only a few times. This chain connects TRBV11-3 to TRBJ2-1, with D perhaps matching TRBD1 or TRBD2 (5 bases each). V lost 3 bases and J 5 bases, leaving 11 bases between the germline ends. CDR3 length: 14 residues. Germline V gives CDR1 SGHNT, CDR2 YENEEA. CDR3 region: CASSFAGADNEQFF. As DNA, the CDR3 is TGTGCCAGCAGCTTTGCCGGGGCCGACAATGAGCAGTTCTTC.

The rearrangement uses TRBV5-1 and TRBJ2-3; D is perhaps TRBD2 (5 bases). The CDR3 is 15 amino acids. Germline CDR1 is SGHRS and CDR2 is YFSETQ. V was clipped by 4 bases and J by 0 bases, with 12 bases between them. CDR3 residues: CASSQADTSTDTQYF. The CDR3 coding sequence is TGCGCCAGCAGCCAAGCGGATACTAGCACAGATACGCAGTATTTT.

This clonotype came up a few times. The V gene is TRBV13, the J gene TRBJ1-3; no clear D. Germline lookup yields CDR1 PRHDT and CDR2 FYEKMQ (reference sequence). V was cut by 5 bases and J by 2 bases, with 13 bases left in between. The CDR3 runs 15 residues. The CDR3 DNA reads as TGTGCCAGCAGCCTGGGTGACGGGACTGGAAACACCATATATTTT. Its protein is CASSLGDGTGNTIYF. Full variable domain (outside the CDR3, taken from reference TRBV13 and TRBJ1-3): AAGVIQSPRHLIKEKRETATLKCYPIPRHDTVYWYQQGPGQDPQFLISFYEKMQSDKGSIPDRFSAQQFSDYHSELNMSSLELGDSALYFCASSLGDGTGNTIYFGEGSWLTVV.

This clonotype was observed a handful of times. J is TRBJ2-7 and V is TRBV5-1, with 8 bases aligning to TRBD1. CDR1 is SGHRS, CDR2 YFSETQ, per germline. The CDR3 is 15 residues long. V lost 4 bases to trimming and J lost 2 bases; unmatched junction nucleotides: 8. The CDR3, as DNA: TGCGCCAGCAGCGCGGAGACAGGGGTACCCTACGAGCAGTACTTC. Protein product: CASSAETGVPYEQYF.

The rearrangement uses TRBV29-1 and TRBJ1-2; no firm D call. Trimming removed 6 bases at V and 9 bases at J, with 20 bases between. Germline CDR1 reads SQVTM; CDR2 reads ANQGSEA. This CDR3 comprises 13 residues. CDR3 sequence (DNA): TGCAGCGTGGCACTAAGAACCCCTGGGAGCTACACCTTC. Translation gives CSVALRTPGSYTF.

The rearrangement uses TRBV11-2 and TRBJ2-1; 10 bases agree with TRBD2. CDR1 is SGHAT, CDR2 FQNNGV, per germline. This CDR3 is built from 22 residues. Germline trimming cut 1 base from V and 0 bases from J; bases unmatched to any gene: 18. The CDR3 region is CASSLGGYTPGVAGGSYNEQFF. CDR3 sequence (DNA): TGTGCCAGCAGCTTAGGCGGTTATACGCCGGGCGTAGCGGGAGGCTCCTACAATGAGCAGTTCTTC.

V is TRBV20-1 and J is TRBJ2-2; D might be TRBD1 (5 bases). CDR3 size: 14 residues. Germline CDR1 is DFQATT and CDR2 is SNEGSKA (reference sequence). V lost 3 bases to trimming and J lost 2 bases, with 10 bases between them. The CDR3 DNA reads TGCAGTGCTAGGGAAGGACAAAACACCGGGGAGCTGTTTTTT. It specifies CSAREGQNTGELFF.

The chain uses TRBV2 and TRBJ1-6; no clear D. V gave up 5 bases and J gave up 10 bases, with 3 bases separating them. CDR1 SNHLY and CDR2 FYNNEI come from the germline V gene. The CDR3 runs 10 residues. CDR3 region: CASSNSPLHF. The CDR3 DNA reads TGTGCCAGCAGTAACTCACCCCTCCACTTT.

This chain uses TRBV6-2 or TRBV6-3 with TRBJ1-5, with D possibly matching TRBD1 (6 bases). The CDR3 is 14 amino acids. Trimming took 8 bases from V and 0 from J, leaving 11 bases between them. Germline V CDR1 and CDR2: MNHEY, SVGEGT. CDR3 nucleotides: TGTGCCAGCGCGGACAGTAATAGCAATCAGCCCCAGCATTTT. Protein product: CASADSNSNQPQHF.

In the case of this clonotype: Germline is not matched at one junction end, which may reflect a read error. The genes are TRBV3-1 and TRBJ2-7, with 8 positions matching TRBD1. This CDR3 spans 15 amino acids. CDR1 is LGHDT and CDR2 is YNNKEL in the germline V gene (reference sequence). CDR3 amino acids: CASSQGPGGPYEQYF. In DNA form, the CDR3 reads TGCGCCAGCAGCCAAGGACCAGGGGGCCCCTACGAGCAGTACTTC.

This clonotype has at least ten counts. The J gene is TRBJ2-5, the V gene TRBV20-1; D possibly corresponds to TRBD1 (6 bases). CDR3 length: 14 residues. Germline-derived CDR1 and CDR2 are DFQATT and SNEGSKA (reference sequence). V lost 2 bases, J lost 1 base, and 11 bases lay in between. CDR3 residues: CSARPAGAQETQYF. The CDR3 DNA reads TGCAGTGCTAGACCGGCAGGGGCCCAAGAGACCCAGTACTTC.

V is TRBV7-2 and J is TRBJ2-1, with D unclear. The germline CDR1 and CDR2 sequences are SGHTA and FQGNSA. There are 14 residues in the CDR3. V gave up 1 base and J gave up 10 bases, with 14 bases separating them. The CDR3 spells CASSLELAPYEQFF. The DNA for the CDR3 is TGTGCCAGCAGCTTAGAGTTGGCCCCCTACGAGCAGTTCTTC.

This chain uses TRBV7-2 with TRBJ2-1, with D tentatively TRBD1 (6 bases). Trimming shortened V by 10 bases and J by 9 bases, and 19 bases separated the two germline ends. There are 13 residues in the CDR3. CDR1 is SGHTA and CDR2 is FQGNSA in the germline V gene. The CDR3 here is CANRFQPDSEQFF. For the CDR3, the DNA is TGTGCCAACCGTTTCCAACCGGACAGTGAGCAGTTCTTC.

The chain combines TRBV7-9 with TRBJ1-2, with D possibly being TRBD1 (6 bases). The CDR3 is 15 residues long. From germline, CDR1 is SEHNR and CDR2 FQNEAQ (reference sequence). V was cut by 3 bases and J by 6 bases, with 17 bases left in between. CDR3: CASSFMGASGDGYTF. The CDR3 DNA reads TGTGCCAGCAGCTTTATGGGGGCGTCGGGTGATGGCTACACCTTC. Drawing the rest from reference TRBV7-9 and TRBJ1-2, the complete variable domain is DTGVSQNPRHKITKRGQNVTFRCDPISEHNRLYWYRQTLGQGPEFLTYFQNEAQLEKSRLLSDRFSAERPKGSFSTLEIQRTEQGDSAMYLCASSFMGASGDGYTFGSGTRLTVV.